This T cell receptor (beta chain) was sequenced for a study of long-term antiretroviral therapy in people with HIV. The wider study: First collections came about a decade before the 2015 immediate-ART recommendation.

Without exception, participants with HIV were treated in the United States. In the case of this clone: What it binds is not known.

Study-wide points: Transplant donor controls retained higher diversity, though diversity increased after ART. CDR3 lengths in HIV samples spanned a narrower range than controls.

Samples were assayed with immunoSEQ v3.0 at survey level. Method: immunoSEQ multiplex PCR; TCRdb's copy keeps in-frame clones and lacks some. The data show about 26,000 clones, with roughly four fifths seen just once and more than 5.5% held by the top ten. The sequence was obtained from a woman in her 30s with HIV. The sample was unsorted PBMCs, taken 1.1 years before starting antiretroviral therapy.

This chain's CDR3 is CASSFAAGNQPQHF. In DNA form, the CDR3 reads TGTGCCAGCAGTTTCGCCGCGGGCAATCAGCCCCAGCATTTT. This chain joins TRBV27 and TRBJ1-5; D is ambiguous. There are 14 residues in the CDR3. Germline V lookup: CDR1 MNHEY, CDR2 SMNVEV (reference sequence). Between the trimmed V and J ends, which lost 3 bases and 2 bases, there was a span of 8 bases.